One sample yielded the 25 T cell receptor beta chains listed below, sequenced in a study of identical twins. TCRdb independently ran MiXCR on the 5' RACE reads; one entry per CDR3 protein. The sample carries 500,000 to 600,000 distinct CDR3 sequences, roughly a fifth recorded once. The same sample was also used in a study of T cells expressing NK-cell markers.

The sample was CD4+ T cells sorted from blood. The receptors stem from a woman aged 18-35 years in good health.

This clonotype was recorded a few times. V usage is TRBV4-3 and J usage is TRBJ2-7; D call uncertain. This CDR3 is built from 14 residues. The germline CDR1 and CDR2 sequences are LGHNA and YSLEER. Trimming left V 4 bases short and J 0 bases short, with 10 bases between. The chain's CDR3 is CASSRDGSSYEQYF. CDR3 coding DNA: TGCGCCAGCAGCCGGGATGGATCCTCCTACGAGCAGTACTTC.

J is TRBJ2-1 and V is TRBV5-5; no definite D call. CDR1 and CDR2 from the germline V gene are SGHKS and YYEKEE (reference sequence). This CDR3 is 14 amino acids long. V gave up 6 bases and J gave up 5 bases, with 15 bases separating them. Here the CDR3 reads CASNVINTNNEQFF. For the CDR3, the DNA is TGTGCCAGCAACGTTATCAATACTAACAATGAGCAGTTCTTC.

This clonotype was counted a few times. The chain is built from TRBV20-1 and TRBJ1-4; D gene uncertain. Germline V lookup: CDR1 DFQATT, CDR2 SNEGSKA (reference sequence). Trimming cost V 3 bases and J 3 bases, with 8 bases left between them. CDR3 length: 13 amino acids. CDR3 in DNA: TGCAGTGCTAGCCCGGCAGCTAATGAAAAACTGTTTTTT. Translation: CSASPAANEKLFF.

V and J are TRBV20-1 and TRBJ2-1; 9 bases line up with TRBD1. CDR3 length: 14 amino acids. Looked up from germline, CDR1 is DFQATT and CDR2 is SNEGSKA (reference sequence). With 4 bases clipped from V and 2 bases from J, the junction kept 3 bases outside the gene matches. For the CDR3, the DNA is TGCAGTGCTACGGGACAGGGTGCCTACAATGAGCAGTTCTTC. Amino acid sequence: CSATGQGAYNEQFF.

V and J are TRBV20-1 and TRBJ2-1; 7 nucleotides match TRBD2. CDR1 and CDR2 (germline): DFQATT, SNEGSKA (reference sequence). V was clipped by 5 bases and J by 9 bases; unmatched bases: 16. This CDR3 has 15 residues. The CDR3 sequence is CSAALTSPPRGEQFF. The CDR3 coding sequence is TGCAGTGCTGCCCTGACTAGCCCGCCCCGTGGTGAGCAGTTCTTC.

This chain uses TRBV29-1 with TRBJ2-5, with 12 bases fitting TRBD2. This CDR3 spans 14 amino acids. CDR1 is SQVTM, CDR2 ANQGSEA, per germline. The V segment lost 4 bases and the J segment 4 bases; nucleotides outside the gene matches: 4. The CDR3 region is CSVALAGGRETQYF. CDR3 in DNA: TGCAGCGTTGCACTAGCGGGGGGCCGAGAGACCCAGTACTTC.

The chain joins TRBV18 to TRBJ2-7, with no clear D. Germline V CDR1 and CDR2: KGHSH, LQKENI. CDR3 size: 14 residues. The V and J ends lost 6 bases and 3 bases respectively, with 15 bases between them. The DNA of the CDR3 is TGTGCCAGCTCCCGAGACCAGGAGAACTACGAGCAGTACTTC. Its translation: CASSRDQENYEQYF.

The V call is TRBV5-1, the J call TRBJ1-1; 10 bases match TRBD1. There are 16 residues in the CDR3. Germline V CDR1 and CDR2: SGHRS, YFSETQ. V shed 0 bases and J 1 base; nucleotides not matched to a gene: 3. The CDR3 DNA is TGCGCCAGCAGCTTGGCCTGGACAGGGGGGAACACTGAAGCTTTCTTT. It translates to CASSLAWTGGNTEAFF.

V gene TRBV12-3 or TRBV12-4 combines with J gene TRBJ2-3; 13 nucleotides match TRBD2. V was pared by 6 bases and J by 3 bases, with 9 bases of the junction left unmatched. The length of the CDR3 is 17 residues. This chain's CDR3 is CASSYSGLAGKTDTQYF. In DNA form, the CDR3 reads TGTGCCAGCAGCTACTCGGGACTAGCGGGAAAAACAGATACGCAGTATTTT.

The CDR3 DNA is TGTGCCAGCAGCTTAAGGGTACAGGGGGATTCAAATGAGCAGTTCTTC. As protein: CASSLRVQGDSNEQFF. The chain combines TRBV11-2 with TRBJ2-1; TRBD1 aligns across 8 bases. There are 16 residues in the CDR3. CDR1 SGHAT and CDR2 FQNNGV come from the germline V gene. Germline trimming cut 2 bases from V and 7 bases from J; bases unmatched to any gene: 10.

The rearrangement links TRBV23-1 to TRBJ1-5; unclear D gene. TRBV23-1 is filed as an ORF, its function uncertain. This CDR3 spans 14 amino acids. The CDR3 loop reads CGRPGHNSNQPQHF. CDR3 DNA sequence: TGCGGACGTCCCGGTCATAATAGCAATCAGCCCCAGCATTTT.

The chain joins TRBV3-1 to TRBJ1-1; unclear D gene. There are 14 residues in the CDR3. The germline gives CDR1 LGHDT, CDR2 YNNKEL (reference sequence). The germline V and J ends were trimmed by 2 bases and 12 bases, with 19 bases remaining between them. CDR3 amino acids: CASSQSVASRVTFF. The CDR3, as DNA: TGTGCCAGCAGCCAATCGGTGGCAAGTCGGGTAACTTTCTTT. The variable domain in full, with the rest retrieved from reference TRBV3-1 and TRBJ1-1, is DTAVSQTPKYLVTQMGNDKSIKCEQNLGHDTMYWYKQDSKKFLKIMFSYNNKELIINETVPNRFSPKSPDKAHLNLHINSLELGDSAVYFCASSQSVASRVTFFGQGTRLTVV.

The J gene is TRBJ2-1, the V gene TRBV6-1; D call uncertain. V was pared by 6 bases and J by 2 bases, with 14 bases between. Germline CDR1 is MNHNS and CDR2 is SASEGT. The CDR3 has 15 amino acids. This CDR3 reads CASRHRLRAYNEQFF. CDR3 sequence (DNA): TGTGCCAGCAGACACCGCCTCCGGGCCTACAATGAGCAGTTCTTC.

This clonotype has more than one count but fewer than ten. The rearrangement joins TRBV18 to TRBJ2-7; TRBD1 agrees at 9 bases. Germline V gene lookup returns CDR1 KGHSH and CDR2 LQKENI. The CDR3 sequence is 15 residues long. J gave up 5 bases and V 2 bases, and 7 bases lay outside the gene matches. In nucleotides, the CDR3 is TGTGCCAGCTCACCAGGACAGGGGATTAATAACGAGCAGTACTTC. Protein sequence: CASSPGQGINNEQYF.

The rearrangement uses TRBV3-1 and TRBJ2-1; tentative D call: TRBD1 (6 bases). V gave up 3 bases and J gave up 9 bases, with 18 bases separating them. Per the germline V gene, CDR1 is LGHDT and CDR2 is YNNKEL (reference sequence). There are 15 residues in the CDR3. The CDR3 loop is CASSQSGAGVGEQFF. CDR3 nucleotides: TGTGCCAGCAGCCAGTCAGGCGCAGGGGTGGGTGAGCAGTTCTTC.

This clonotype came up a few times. In nucleotides, the CDR3 is TGTGCCAGCAGTTACTCGGGCTCCCCCAGACGCGAGCAGTACTTC. It is translated as CASSYSGSPRREQYF. The chain links TRBV6-5 to TRBJ2-7; D not resolved. CDR1 is MNHEY and CDR2 is SVGAGI in the germline V gene. The CDR3 loop spans 15 amino acids. Trimming took 0 bases from V and 6 from J, leaving 15 bases between them.

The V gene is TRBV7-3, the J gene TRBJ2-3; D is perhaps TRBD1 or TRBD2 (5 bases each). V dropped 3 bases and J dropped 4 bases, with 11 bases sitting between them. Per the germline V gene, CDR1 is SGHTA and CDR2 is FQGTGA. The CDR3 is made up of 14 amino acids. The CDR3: CASSLFGTADTQYF. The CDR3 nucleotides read TGTGCCAGCAGCTTGTTTGGGACCGCAGATACGCAGTATTTT.

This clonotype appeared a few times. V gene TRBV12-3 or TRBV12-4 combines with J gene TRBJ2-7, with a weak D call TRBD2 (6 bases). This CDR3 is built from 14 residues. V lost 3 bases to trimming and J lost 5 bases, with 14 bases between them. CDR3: CASSLASASDEQYF. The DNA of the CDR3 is TGTGCCAGCAGTTTGGCTAGCGCCTCGGACGAGCAGTACTTC.

CDR3 coding DNA: TGTGCCAGCAGCATAGTGAAGCGGGAGTGGGTTCGGAATGAGCAGTTCTTC. Translation: CASSIVKREWVRNEQFF. The chain recombines TRBV7-9 with TRBJ2-1, with 8 bases lining up with TRBD2. CDR3 length: 17 amino acids. With 5 bases clipped from V and 7 bases from J, the junction kept 16 bases outside the gene matches. CDR1 is SEHNR and CDR2 is FQNEAQ in the germline V gene (reference sequence).

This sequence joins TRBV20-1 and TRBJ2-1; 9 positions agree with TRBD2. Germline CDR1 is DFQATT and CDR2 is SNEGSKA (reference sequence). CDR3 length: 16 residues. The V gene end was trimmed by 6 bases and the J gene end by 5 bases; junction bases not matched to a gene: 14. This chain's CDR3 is CSARHGASGTHNEQFF. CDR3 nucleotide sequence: TGCAGTGCCCGCCACGGGGCTAGCGGGACCCACAATGAGCAGTTCTTC.

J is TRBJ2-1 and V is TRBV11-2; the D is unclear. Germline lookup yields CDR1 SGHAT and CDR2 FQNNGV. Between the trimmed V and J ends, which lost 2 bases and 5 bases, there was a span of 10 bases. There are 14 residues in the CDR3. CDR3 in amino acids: CASSLLPGNNEQFF. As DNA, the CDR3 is TGTGCCAGCAGCTTATTGCCTGGCAACAATGAGCAGTTCTTC. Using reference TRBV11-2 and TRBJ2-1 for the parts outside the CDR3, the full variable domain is EAGVAQSPRYKIIEKRQSVAFWCNPISGHATLYWYQQILGQGPKLLIQFQNNGVVDDSQLPKDRFSAERLKGVDSTLKIQPAKLEDSAVYLCASSLLPGNNEQFFGPGTRLTVL.

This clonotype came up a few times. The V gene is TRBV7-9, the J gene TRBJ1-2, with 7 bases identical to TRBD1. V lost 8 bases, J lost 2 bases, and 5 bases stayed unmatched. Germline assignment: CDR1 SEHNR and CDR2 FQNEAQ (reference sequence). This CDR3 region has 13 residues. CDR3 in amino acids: CASGKGQNYGYTF. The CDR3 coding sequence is TGTGCCAGCGGCAAGGGACAGAACTATGGCTACACCTTC.

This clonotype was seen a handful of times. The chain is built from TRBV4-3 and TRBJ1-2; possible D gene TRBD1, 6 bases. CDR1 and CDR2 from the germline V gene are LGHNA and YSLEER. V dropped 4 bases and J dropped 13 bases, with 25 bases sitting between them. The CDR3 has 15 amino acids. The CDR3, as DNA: TGCGCCAGCAGCCTCGACGGGGGGCGGGGCTCGGCTTGCACCTTC. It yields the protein CASSLDGGRGSACTF.

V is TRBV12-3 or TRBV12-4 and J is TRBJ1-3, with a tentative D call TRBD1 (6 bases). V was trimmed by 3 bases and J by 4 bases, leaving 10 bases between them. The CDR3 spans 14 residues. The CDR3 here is CASSLGAGGNTIYF. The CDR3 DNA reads TGTGCCAGCAGTTTGGGGGCTGGGGGAAACACCATATATTTT.

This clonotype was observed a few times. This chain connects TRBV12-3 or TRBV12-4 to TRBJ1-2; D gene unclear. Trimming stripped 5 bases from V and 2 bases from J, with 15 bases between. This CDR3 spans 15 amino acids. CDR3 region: CASSKGPAPNYGYTF. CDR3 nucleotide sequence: TGTGCCAGCAGTAAGGGCCCGGCCCCCAACTATGGCTACACCTTC.